Below, 22 T cell receptor beta chains from the same sample are listed, as sequenced in a study of blood T cell repertoires in COVID-19 (dated by TCRdb to 2019 to 2021). The library was made by the immunoSEQ multiplex PCR assay. As stored in TCRdb, this immuneACCESS dataset retains in-frame rearrangements with V and J assigned. A fraction of the clones does not appear; measured against another copy, unresolved V genes explain less than half of the discrepancy, and the remainder lacks a known reason. The sample profile shows some 100,000 clones; approximately 86% of them were found once. Approximately 2.4% of the sample lies in the top ten. Sequencing was carried out using PBMCs or T cells enriched from blood (not recorded which). These receptors all come from a woman aged 45-65 years who had recovered from COVID-19.

The genes are TRBV7-9 and TRBJ2-3; D ambiguous. The germline V and J ends were trimmed by 5 bases and 1 base, with 10 bases remaining between them. The CDR3 length is 14 residues. Germline values: CDR1 SEHNR, CDR2 FQNEAQ (reference sequence). CDR3 DNA sequence: TGTGCCAGCAGCCCGATTAGTGGCACAGATACGCAGTATTTT. It is translated as CASSPISGTDTQYF.

The genes are TRBV6-1 and TRBJ1-6; D not resolved. The length of the CDR3 is 12 residues. The V gene lost 3 bases and the J gene lost 8 bases, with 5 bases spanning the gap. Germline V gene data show CDR1 as MNHNS and CDR2 as SASEGT. DNA of the CDR3: TGTGCCAGCAGTGAGGCGGATTCACCCCTCCACTTT. This translates into CASSEADSPLHF.

The chain links TRBV27 to TRBJ2-7; D ambiguous. Trimming cost V 0 bases and J 0 bases, with 12 bases left between them. Germline V gene data show CDR1 as MNHEY and CDR2 as SMNVEV (reference sequence). The CDR3 is 16 residues long. The CDR3 here is CASSLSMRLPSYEQYF. CDR3 nucleotide sequence: TGTGCCAGCAGTTTATCGATGAGGCTCCCCTCCTACGAGCAGTACTTC.

V is TRBV28 and J is TRBJ1-5, with a possible D match to TRBD1 (5 bases). From germline, CDR1 is MDHEN and CDR2 SYDVKM. The ends were cut back, 7 bases at V and 5 bases at J, with 15 bases in the middle. CDR3 length: 14 amino acids. CDR3 amino acids: CASKITGEYQPQHF. For the CDR3, the DNA is TGTGCCAGCAAGATAACAGGTGAATATCAGCCCCAGCATTTT.

V gene TRBV3-1 (or the pseudogene TRBV3-2) combines with J gene TRBJ1-3; no firm D call. The CDR3 covers 16 residues. V lost 1 base and J 2 bases, leaving 12 bases between the germline ends. Germline lookup yields CDR1 LGHDT and CDR2 YNNKEL (reference sequence). The DNA of the CDR3 is TGTGCCAGCAGCCAAGCTATACGGTTAGCTGGAAACACCATATATTTT. Protein: CASSQAIRLAGNTIYF.

The chain is built from TRBV11-2 and TRBJ1-3; TRBD1 matches at 7 bases. J gave up 2 bases and V 5 bases, and 6 bases lay outside the gene matches. Germline CDR1 SGHAT, CDR2 FQNNGV. CDR3 length: 15 amino acids. CDR3 sequence: CASSNGQATGNTIYF. For the CDR3, the DNA is TGTGCCAGCAGCAATGGACAGGCGACTGGAAACACCATATATTTT.

This rearrangement joins TRBV20-1 to TRBJ2-2; D remains unclear. V lost 8 bases and J 4 bases, leaving 8 bases between the germline ends. Germline values: CDR1 DFQATT, CDR2 SNEGSKA (reference sequence). The CDR3 has 11 amino acids. CDR3 in DNA: TGCAGTACCCCGGGCACCGGGGAGCTGTTTTTT. Translation gives CSTPGTGELFF.

This clone has more than one count but fewer than ten. The chain joins TRBV7-3 to TRBJ1-1; no clear D gene. The CDR3 runs 13 residues. V lost 11 bases and J 0 bases, leaving 13 bases between the germline ends. Germline V CDR1 and CDR2: SGHTA, FQGTGA. The CDR3 is CASRGNMNTEAFF. CDR3 sequence (DNA): TGTGCCTCGCGCGGGAACATGAACACTGAAGCTTTCTTT.

This chain joins TRBV7-6 and TRBJ1-5; no definite D call. Looked up from germline, CDR1 is SGHVS and CDR2 is FNYEAQ. CDR3 length: 14 residues. V was trimmed by 5 bases and J by 11 bases, leaving 19 bases between them. CDR3 sequence (DNA): TGTGCCAGCAGCGGCGGGCCCTCGGTTCCGGCCCAGCATTTT. It encodes CASSGGPSVPAQHF.

This chain connects TRBV7-3 to TRBJ2-5; TRBD1 matches at 9 bases. Unmatched junction bases numbered 7, after V lost 3 bases and J lost 2 bases. The CDR3 totals 16 residues. CDR1 is SGHTA, CDR2 FQGTGA, per germline. CDR3 sequence reads: CASSFPIGTGQETQYF. CDR3 nucleotides: TGTGCCAGCAGCTTCCCCATCGGGACAGGGCAAGAGACCCAGTACTTC.

This chain joins TRBV19 and TRBJ1-6, with D possibly TRBD1 on 5 matching bases. CDR1 is LNHDA and CDR2 is SQIVND in the germline V gene (reference sequence). Between the trimmed V and J ends, which lost 11 bases and 13 bases, there was a span of 27 bases. This CDR3 contains 15 residues. The DNA for the CDR3 is TGTGCCCCCTACTCGGAAACGGAGGGGATAATGCCCCTCCACTTT. Amino acid sequence: CAPYSETEGIMPLHF.

This clone has a handful of counts. The chain has TRBV6-7 and TRBJ1-2, with D unclear. TRBV6-7 is identified as an open reading frame with a role that is uncertain. The CDR3 has 15 residues. The ends were cut back, 1 base at V and 3 bases at J, with 12 bases in the middle. DNA for the CDR3: TGTGCCAGCAGTTACTGTCCCACGCCGGACTATGGCTACACCTTC. It is translated as CASSYCPTPDYGYTF.

The chain recombines TRBV10-1 with TRBJ2-3; no clear D. The germline V gene encodes CDR1 WNHNN and CDR2 SYGVQD (reference sequence). The CDR3 totals 14 residues. Deletions cut 3 bases from V and 2 bases from J, with 9 bases between. The CDR3 region is CASSDSGITDTQYF. CDR3 coding DNA: TGCGCCAGCAGTGATTCGGGTATCACAGATACGCAGTATTTT.

The rearrangement uses TRBV5-1 and TRBJ1-5, with 8 positions matching TRBD1. Germline trimming cut 0 bases from V and 3 bases from J; bases unmatched to any gene: 5. This CDR3 spans 16 amino acids. Germline CDR1 and CDR2: SGHRS and YFSETQ. As DNA, the CDR3 is TGCGCCAGCAGCTTGGTTGACAGGGGTGACAATCAGCCCCAGCATTTT. Protein product: CASSLVDRGDNQPQHF.

The gene calls are TRBV6-5 and TRBJ1-1; D is uncertain. There are 16 residues in the CDR3. Germline CDR1 MNHEY, CDR2 SVGAGI. V lost 2 bases and J lost 2, with 15 bases in between. CDR3: CASSYGSGLVNTEAFF. The CDR3 DNA reads as TGTGCCAGCAGTTACGGGTCAGGCTTGGTAAACACTGAAGCTTTCTTT.

The chain is built from TRBV3-1 (or the pseudogene TRBV3-2) and TRBJ1-5; D uncertain. V was shortened by 0 bases and J by 2 bases, with 11 bases between the two germline ends. The V gene's germline CDR1 is LGHDT and CDR2 YNNKEL (reference sequence). The CDR3 contains 16 residues. The CDR3 is CASSQDEGWGNQPQHF. CDR3 DNA sequence: TGTGCCAGCAGCCAAGACGAGGGCTGGGGCAATCAGCCCCAGCATTTT.

This rearrangement joins TRBV5-1 to TRBJ1-4; D call uncertain. This CDR3 region has 15 residues. V was cut by 0 bases and J by 2 bases, with 8 bases left in between. The germline CDR1 and CDR2 sequences are SGHRS and YFSETQ. The CDR3 reads CASSLDRMTNEKLFF. CDR3 DNA sequence: TGCGCCAGCAGCTTGGACAGAATGACTAATGAAAAACTGTTTTTT.

The V call is TRBV5-4, the J call TRBJ2-3; TRBD1 matches at 8 bases. V lost 0 bases to trimming and J lost 4 bases; unmatched junction nucleotides: 7. The germline gives CDR1 SGHNT, CDR2 YYREEE (reference sequence). This CDR3 has 16 amino acids. The CDR3 here is CASSLEAQGASDTQYF. In DNA, the CDR3 is TGTGCCAGCAGCTTGGAGGCGCAGGGGGCTTCAGATACGCAGTATTTT. The full variable domain, rest sourced from reference TRBV5-4 and TRBJ2-3, is ETGVTQSPTHLIKTRGQQVTLRCSSQSGHNTVSWYQQALGQGPQFIFQYYREEENGRGNFPPRFSGLQFPNYSSELNVNALELDDSALYLCASSLEAQGASDTQYFGPGTRLTVL.

The rearrangement links TRBV5-1 to TRBJ2-5; D remains unclear. The CDR3 totals 14 residues. Per the germline V gene, CDR1 is SGHRS and CDR2 is YFSETQ. Trimming removed 0 bases from V and 1 base from J, with 7 bases in between. CDR3 amino acids: CASSLGPGQETQYF. The CDR3 DNA sequence: TGCGCCAGCAGCTTGGGGCCAGGCCAAGAGACCCAGTACTTC.

The chain carries TRBV28 and TRBJ2-1; maybe TRBD1 (6 bases). In germline, CDR1 is MDHEN, CDR2 SYDVKM. Deletions cut 4 bases from V and 4 bases from J, with 14 bases between. The CDR3 has 15 amino acids. The CDR3 protein is CASSSPTGRYNEQFF. The CDR3 region has the DNA TGTGCCAGCAGTTCCCCTACAGGGCGGTACAATGAGCAGTTCTTC.

This chain links TRBV7-8 with TRBJ1-1; D is possibly TRBD1 (5 bases). The CDR3 length is 15 residues. CDR1 SGHVS and CDR2 FQNEAQ come from the germline V gene. V was trimmed by 1 base and J by 2 bases, leaving 11 bases between them. The CDR3 loop is CASSLERTINTEAFF. The CDR3 nucleotides are TGTGCCAGCAGCTTAGAACGGACAATAAACACTGAAGCTTTCTTT.

The rearrangement links TRBV3-1 (or the pseudogene TRBV3-2) to TRBJ2-2, with 7 bases identical to TRBD1. Germline CDR1 and CDR2: LGHDT and YNNKEL (reference sequence). V dropped 0 bases and J dropped 4; count of bases not matched to a gene: 5. There are 16 residues in the CDR3. The CDR3 region is CASSQEKGAGTGELFF. The DNA of the CDR3 is TGTGCCAGCAGCCAAGAAAAGGGGGCGGGCACCGGGGAGCTGTTTTTT.